One and the same sample provided the 3 T cell receptor beta chains below, sequenced in a study of identical twins. TCRdb re-analysed the 5' RACE reads in MiXCR, keeping a single row per CDR3 protein. The table includes about 890,000 distinct CDR3 sequences, 10% to 15% detected once. This sample was shared with a second study, whose subject was yellow fever vaccine responses in identical twins.

Sequencing was done on a sample of PBMCs. These receptor sequences come from a woman aged 18-35 years in good health.

V gene TRBV20-1 combines with J gene TRBJ1-6; maybe TRBD1 (5 bases). Germline-derived CDR1 and CDR2 are DFQATT and SNEGSKA (reference sequence). V shed 2 bases and J shed 6 bases, with 14 bases lying between them. This CDR3 has 15 amino acids. CDR3 coding DNA: TGCAGTGCTAGATCCCAGGGCAATCGTAATTCACCCCTCCACTTT. Translated: CSARSQGNRNSPLHF.

The chain has TRBV29-1 and TRBJ2-3; 9 nucleotides line up with TRBD1. CDR1 is SQVTM, CDR2 ANQGSEA, per germline. The ends lost 4 bases at V and 5 bases at J; junction bases unmatched: 7. The length of the CDR3 is 14 residues. CDR3 amino acids: CSVARTGVKDTQYF. CDR3 DNA sequence: TGCAGCGTTGCCCGGACAGGGGTGAAAGATACGCAGTATTTT.

This sequence joins TRBV4-1 and TRBJ1-6; the D gene is possibly TRBD1 (6 bases). Between the trimmed V and J ends, which lost 1 base and 11 bases, there was a span of 18 bases. The CDR3 spans 16 residues. Germline CDR1 is MGHRA and CDR2 is YSYEKL. Here the CDR3 DNA reads TGCGCCAGCAGCCAAGGTTCCGGGACAAGCTTTCCACCCCTCCACTTT. Amino acid sequence: CASSQGSGTSFPPLHF.